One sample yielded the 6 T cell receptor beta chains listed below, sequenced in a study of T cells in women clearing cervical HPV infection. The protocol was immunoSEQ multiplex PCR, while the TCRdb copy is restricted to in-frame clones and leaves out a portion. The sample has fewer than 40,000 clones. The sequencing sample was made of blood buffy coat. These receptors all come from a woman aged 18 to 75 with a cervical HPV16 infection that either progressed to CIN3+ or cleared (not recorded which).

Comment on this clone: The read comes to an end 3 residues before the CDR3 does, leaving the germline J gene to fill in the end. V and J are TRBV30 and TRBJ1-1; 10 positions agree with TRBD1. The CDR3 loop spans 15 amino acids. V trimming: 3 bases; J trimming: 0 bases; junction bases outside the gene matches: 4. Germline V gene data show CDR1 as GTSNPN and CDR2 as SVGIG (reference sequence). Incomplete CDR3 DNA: TGTGCCTGGAGGCCGGGACAGGGGCTGAACACTGAA. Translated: CAWRPGQGLNTE. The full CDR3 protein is CAWRPGQGLNTEAFF.

This chain's CDR3 is CASGRDSFEQYF. CDR3 DNA, as far as it was read: TGTGCCAGCGGGAGGGACAGCTTCGAG. The chain employs TRBV2 and TRBJ2-7; D tentatively reads TRBD1 or TRBD2 (7 bases each). The CDR3 end lies 3 residues beyond the end of the read and is filled in from the germline J gene. In germline, CDR1 is SNHLY, CDR2 FYNNEI. CDR3 length: 12 amino acids. Between the trimmed V and J ends, which lost 8 bases and 6 bases, there was a span of 14 bases.

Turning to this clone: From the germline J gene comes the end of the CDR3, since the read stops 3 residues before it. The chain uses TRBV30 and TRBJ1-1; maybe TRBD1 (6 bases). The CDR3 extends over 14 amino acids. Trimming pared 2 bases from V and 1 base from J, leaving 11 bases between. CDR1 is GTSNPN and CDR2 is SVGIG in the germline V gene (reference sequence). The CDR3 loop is CAWSLQGSNTEAFF. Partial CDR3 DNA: TGTGCCTGGAGTCTACAGGGTTCGAACACTGAA.

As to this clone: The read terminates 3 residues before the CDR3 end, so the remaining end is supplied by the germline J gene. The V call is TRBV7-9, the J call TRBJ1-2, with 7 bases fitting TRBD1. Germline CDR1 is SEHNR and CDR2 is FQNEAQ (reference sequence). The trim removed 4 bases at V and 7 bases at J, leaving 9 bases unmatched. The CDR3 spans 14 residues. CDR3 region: CASSYKTGIGGYTF. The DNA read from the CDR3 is TGTGCCAGCAGCTATAAGACAGGGATAGGTGGC.

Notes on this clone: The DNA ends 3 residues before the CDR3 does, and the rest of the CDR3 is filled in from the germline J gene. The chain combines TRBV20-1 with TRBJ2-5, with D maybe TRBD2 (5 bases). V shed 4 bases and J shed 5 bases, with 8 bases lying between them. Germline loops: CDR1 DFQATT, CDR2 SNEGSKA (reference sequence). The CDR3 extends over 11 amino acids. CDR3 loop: CSAMSGETQYF. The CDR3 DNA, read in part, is TGCAGTGCTATGTCGGGGGAGACC.

CDR3 loop: CSARRAPGSPLFF. Incomplete CDR3 DNA: TGCAGTGCTAGGCGGGCCCCGGGTTCACCA. The gene calls are TRBV20-1 and TRBJ1-4; no clear D gene. The read ends 3 residues early relative to the CDR3; the germline J gene fills the gap. The CDR3 loop spans 13 amino acids. Germline lookup yields CDR1 DFQATT and CDR2 SNEGSKA (reference sequence).